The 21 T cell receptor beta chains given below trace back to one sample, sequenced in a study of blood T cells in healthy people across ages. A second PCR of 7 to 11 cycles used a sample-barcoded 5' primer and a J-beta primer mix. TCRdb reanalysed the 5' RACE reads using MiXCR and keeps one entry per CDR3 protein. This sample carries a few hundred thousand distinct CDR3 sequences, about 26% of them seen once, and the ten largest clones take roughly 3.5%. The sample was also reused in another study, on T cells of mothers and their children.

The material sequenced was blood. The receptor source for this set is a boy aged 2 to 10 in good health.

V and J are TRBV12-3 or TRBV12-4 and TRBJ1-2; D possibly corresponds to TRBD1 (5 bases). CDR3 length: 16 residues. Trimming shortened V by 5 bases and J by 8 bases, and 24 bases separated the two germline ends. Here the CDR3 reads CASSTPMGTPIAGYTF. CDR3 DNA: TGTGCCAGCAGTACGCCAATGGGGACCCCCATTGCGGGCTACACCTTC.

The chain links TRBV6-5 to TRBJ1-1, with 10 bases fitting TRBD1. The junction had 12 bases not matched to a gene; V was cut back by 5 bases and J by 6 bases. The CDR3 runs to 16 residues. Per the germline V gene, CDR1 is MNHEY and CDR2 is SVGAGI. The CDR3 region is CASSRTGGVAVAEAFF. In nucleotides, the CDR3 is TGTGCCAGCAGTCGGACAGGGGGGGTCGCGGTCGCTGAAGCTTTCTTT.

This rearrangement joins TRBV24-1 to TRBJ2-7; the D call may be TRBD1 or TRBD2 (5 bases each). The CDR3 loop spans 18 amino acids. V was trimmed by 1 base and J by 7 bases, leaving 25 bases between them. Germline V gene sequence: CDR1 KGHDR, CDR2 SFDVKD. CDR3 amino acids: CATSDFPGQENLYGEQYF. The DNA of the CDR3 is TGTGCCACCAGTGATTTCCCGGGGCAGGAAAATCTCTACGGGGAGCAGTACTTC.

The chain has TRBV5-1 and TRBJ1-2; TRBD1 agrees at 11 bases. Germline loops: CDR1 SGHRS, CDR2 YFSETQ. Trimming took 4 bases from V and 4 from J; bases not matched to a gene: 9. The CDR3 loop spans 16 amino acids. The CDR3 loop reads CASSPRDRGKLYGYTF. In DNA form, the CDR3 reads TGCGCCAGCAGCCCGAGGGACAGGGGGAAGCTCTATGGCTACACCTTC.

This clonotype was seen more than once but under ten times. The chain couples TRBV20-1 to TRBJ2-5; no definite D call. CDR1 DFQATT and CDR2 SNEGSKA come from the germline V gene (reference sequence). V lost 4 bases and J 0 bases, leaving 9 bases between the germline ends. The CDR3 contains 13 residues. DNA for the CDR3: TGCAGTGCTATTCGCGGCCACCAAGAGACCCAGTACTTC. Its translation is CSAIRGHQETQYF.

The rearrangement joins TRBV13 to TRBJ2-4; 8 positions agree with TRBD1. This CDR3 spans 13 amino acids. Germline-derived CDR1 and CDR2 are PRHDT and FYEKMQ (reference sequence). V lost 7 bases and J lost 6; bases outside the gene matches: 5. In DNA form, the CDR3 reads TGTGCCAGCACGACAGGGGTAGGAAACATTCAGTACTTC. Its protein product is CASTTGVGNIQYF.

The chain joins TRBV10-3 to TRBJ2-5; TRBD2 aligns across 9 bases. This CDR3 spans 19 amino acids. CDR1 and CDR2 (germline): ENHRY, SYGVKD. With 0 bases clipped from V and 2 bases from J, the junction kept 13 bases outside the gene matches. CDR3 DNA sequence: TGTGCCATCAGTGAGTCATCTGACGGGTCTAGCGGGGAGCAAGAGACCCAGTACTTC. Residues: CAISESSDGSSGEQETQYF.

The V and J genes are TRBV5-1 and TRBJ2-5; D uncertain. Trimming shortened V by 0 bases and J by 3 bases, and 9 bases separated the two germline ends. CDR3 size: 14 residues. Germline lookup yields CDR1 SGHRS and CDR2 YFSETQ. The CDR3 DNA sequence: TGCGCCAGCAGCTTGGGGGCAGACAAAGAGACCCAGTACTTC. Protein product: CASSLGADKETQYF.

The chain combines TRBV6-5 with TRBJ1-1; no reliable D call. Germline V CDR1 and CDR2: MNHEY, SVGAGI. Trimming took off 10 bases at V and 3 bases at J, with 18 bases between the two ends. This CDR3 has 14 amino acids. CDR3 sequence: CATRAPEGDTEAFF. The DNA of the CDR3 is TGTGCCACCCGGGCCCCCGAGGGTGACACTGAAGCTTTCTTT.

CDR3 sequence: CASSEAGIVDEKLFF. The CDR3, as DNA: TGTGCCAGCAGTGAAGCGGGAATAGTGGACGAAAAACTGTTTTTT. This sequence joins TRBV6-1 and TRBJ1-4; no clear D. The germline CDR1 and CDR2 sequences are MNHNS and SASEGT. The CDR3 length is 15 residues. The V and J ends lost 0 bases and 8 bases respectively, with 13 bases between them.

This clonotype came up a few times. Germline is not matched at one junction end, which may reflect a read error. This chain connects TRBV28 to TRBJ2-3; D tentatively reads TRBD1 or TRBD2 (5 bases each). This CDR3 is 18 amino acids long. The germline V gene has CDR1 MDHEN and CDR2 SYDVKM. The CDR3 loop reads CASSSPHNRDGNQDTQYF. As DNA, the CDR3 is TGTGCCAGCAGTTCCCCCCACAACCGGGACGGAAATCAAGATACACAGTATTTT.

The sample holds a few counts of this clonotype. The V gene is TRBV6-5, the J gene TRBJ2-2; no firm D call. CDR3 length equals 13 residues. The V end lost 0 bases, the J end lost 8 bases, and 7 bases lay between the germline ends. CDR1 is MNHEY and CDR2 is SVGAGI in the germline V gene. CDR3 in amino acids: CASSYSYWGELFF. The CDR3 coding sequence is TGTGCCAGCAGTTACTCGTATTGGGGGGAGCTGTTTTTT.

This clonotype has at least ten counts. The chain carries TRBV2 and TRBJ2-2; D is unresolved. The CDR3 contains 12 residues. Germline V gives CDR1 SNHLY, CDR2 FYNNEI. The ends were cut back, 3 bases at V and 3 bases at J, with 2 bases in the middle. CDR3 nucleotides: TGTGCCAGCAGTGAGGACACCGGGGAGCTGTTTTTT. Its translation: CASSEDTGELFF.

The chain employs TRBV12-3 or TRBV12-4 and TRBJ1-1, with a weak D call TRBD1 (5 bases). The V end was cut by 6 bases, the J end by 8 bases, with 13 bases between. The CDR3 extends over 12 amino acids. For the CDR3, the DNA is TGTGCCAGCAGGGGGATTCGGGGCGAAGCTTTCTTT. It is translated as CASRGIRGEAFF.

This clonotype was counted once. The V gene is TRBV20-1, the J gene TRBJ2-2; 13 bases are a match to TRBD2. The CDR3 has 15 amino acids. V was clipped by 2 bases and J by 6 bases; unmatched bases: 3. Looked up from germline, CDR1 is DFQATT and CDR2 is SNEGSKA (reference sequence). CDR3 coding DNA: TGCAGTGCTAGACAAGGACTAGCGGGAGCCGGGGAGCTGTTTTTT. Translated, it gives CSARQGLAGAGELFF.

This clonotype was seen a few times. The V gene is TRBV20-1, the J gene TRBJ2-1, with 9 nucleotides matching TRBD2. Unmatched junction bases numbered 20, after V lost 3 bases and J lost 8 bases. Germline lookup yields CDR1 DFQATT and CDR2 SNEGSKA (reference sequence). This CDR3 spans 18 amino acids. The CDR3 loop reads CSASRSSGPSGVSYEQFF. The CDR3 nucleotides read TGCAGTGCTAGCCGTAGTTCGGGCCCTAGCGGGGTCTCCTATGAGCAGTTCTTC.

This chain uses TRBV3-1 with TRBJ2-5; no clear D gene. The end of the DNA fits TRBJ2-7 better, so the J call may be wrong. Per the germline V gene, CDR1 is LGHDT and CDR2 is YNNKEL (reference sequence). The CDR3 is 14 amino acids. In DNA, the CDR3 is TGTGCCAGCAGCCAAGTTGGTCCAACCATCGAGCAGTACTTC. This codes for CASSQVGPTIEQYF.

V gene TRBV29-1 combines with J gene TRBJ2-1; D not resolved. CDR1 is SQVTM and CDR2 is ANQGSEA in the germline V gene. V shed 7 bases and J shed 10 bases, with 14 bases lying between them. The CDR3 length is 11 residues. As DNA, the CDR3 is TGCAGCGCCCTGCTGGGTCGCGAGCAGTTCTTC. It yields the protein CSALLGREQFF.

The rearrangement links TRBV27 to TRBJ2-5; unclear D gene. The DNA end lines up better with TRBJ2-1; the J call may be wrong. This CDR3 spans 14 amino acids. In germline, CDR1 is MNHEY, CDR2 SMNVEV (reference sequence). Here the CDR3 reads CASNALPTIGEQFF. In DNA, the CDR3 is TGTGCCAGCAACGCCCTACCCACAATCGGTGAGCAGTTCTTC.

The CDR3 protein is CASSSHGQGGIEKLFF. CDR3 nucleotide sequence: TGTGCCAGCAGTTCCCACGGACAGGGAGGGATTGAAAAACTGTTTTTT. The V gene is TRBV12-3 or TRBV12-4, the J gene TRBJ1-4, with TRBD1 matching over 8 bases. The CDR3 consists of 16 residues. Losses at the gene ends were 4 bases for V and 7 bases for J; bases not matched to a gene: 11.

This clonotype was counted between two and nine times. The CDR3 DNA sequence: TGTGCCAGCAAGAAGGGGTTGACAGGGATCACCGGGGAGCTGTTTTTT. Protein sequence: CASKKGLTGITGELFF. The chain joins TRBV2 to TRBJ2-2; 7 bases fit TRBD1. Germline lookup yields CDR1 SNHLY and CDR2 FYNNEI. This CDR3 comprises 16 residues. With 7 bases clipped from V and 4 bases from J, the junction kept 12 bases outside the gene matches.